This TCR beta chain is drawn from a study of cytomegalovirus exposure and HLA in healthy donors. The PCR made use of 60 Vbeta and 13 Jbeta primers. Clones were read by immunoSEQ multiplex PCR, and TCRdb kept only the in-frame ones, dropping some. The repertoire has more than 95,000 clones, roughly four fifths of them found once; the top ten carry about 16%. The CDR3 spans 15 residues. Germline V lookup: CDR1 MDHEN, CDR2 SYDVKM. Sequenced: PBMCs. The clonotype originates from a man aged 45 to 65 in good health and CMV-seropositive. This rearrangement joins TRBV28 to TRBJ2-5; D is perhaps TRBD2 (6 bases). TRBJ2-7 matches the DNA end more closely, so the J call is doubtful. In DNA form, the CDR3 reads TGTGCCAGCAGTTTATCGGGGGATTTGAACTACGAGCAGTACTTC. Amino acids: CASSLSGDLNYEQYF.